This T cell receptor (beta chain) was observed in a study of PD-L1 blockade in urothelial cancer. Looking at the study overall: Of about 30 patients, about 24 were males with bladder-origin urothelial cancer.

Anywhere from 1 to 8 samples came from each patient, spanning pretreatment and on-treatment. TCRdb's copy holds only in-frame clones and misses some; the assay was immunoSEQ multiplex PCR. The sample yields tens of thousands of clones, nearly 90% seen once. This CDR3 spans 17 amino acids. CDR1 is SEHNR and CDR2 is FQNEAQ in the germline V gene (reference sequence). V was clipped by 6 bases and J by 3 bases; unmatched bases: 16. This sequence originates from a man between 60 and 75 years old with urothelial cancer. The J gene is TRBJ2-7, the V gene TRBV7-9, with 8 bases lining up with TRBD1. The sequences come from PBMCs, collected around atezolizumab (anti-PD-L1) treatment. The CDR3 sequence: CASSTKPDRGRLYEQYF. The CDR3 nucleotides are TGTGCCAGCAGTACAAAACCCGACAGGGGACGCCTCTACGAGCAGTACTTC.